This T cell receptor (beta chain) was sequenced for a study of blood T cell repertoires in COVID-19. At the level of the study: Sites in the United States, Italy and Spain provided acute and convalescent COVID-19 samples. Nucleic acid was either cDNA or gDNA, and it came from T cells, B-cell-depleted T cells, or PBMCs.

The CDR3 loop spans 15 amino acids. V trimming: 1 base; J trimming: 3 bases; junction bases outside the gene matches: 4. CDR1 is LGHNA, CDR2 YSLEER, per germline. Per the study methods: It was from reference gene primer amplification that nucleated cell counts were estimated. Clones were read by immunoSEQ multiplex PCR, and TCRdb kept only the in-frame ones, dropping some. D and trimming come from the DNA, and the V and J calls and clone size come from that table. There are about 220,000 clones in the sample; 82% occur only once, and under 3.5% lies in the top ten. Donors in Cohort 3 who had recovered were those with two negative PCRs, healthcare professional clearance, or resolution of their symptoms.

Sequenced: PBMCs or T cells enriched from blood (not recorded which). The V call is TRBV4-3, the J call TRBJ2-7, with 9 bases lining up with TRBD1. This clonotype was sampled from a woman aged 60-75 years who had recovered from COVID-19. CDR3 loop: CASSQGAGQGYEQYF. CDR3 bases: TGCGCCAGCAGCCAAGGTGCGGGACAGGGCTACGAGCAGTACTTC.